The clone carrying this T cell receptor beta chain was seen a few times. Its specificity is not known. The entry originates in a study of identical twins. General observations from the study: Conclusions came from cross-sectional statistical analysis, not from following the same donors. In zero-insertion analyses, partial confounding could arise from invariant MAIT and iNKT cells. Out-of-frame TCR alpha sharing in monozygotic twins exceeded recombination model predictions.

The CDR3 loop spans 14 amino acids. Trimming left V 5 bases short and J 6 bases short, with 14 bases between. It was template switching that added a universal primer site, and there were unique molecular identifiers on the cDNA. TCRdb independently ran MiXCR on the 5' RACE reads; one entry per CDR3 protein. This sample yields more than 650,000 distinct CDR3 sequences, of which less than 7% are seen a single time; around 1.7% belongs to the top ten. This clonotype was sampled from a man between 18 and 35 years old in good health. The chain is built from TRBV12-3 or TRBV12-4 and TRBJ2-1, with D possibly matching TRBD1 (6 bases). The source material was naive T cells sorted from blood. The CDR3 sequence is CASSAGDGINEQFF. DNA for the CDR3: TGTGCCAGCAGTGCAGGGGACGGCATCAATGAGCAGTTCTTC.